This T cell receptor beta chain was captured in a study of shared clonotypes between healthy human individuals. General study findings and limits: Despite large depth, rarefaction showed incomplete sorted-subset sequencing.

A word on this clone: Its specificity is unknown.

Measured with immunoSEQ multiplex PCR; TCRdb has only the in-frame clones, and not every one. The sample consists of roughly 770,000 clones, about 96% of them appearing once. V lost 5 bases to trimming and J lost 3 bases, with 16 bases between them. The CDR3 has 16 amino acids. Germline V gene data show CDR1 as SGHVS and CDR2 as FNYEAQ. CD8 cells regarded as naive lacked CD45RO, were positively chosen for CCR7, and omitted terminally differentiated effector memory CD45RA+ cells. Sequenced: naive CD8+ T cells sorted from blood. The chain links TRBV7-6 to TRBJ2-2; the D gene is possibly TRBD1 (6 bases). The sequence was obtained from a man between 25 and 39 years old in good health. The CDR3 sequence is CASSHGRDIYTGELFF. For the CDR3, the DNA is TGTGCCAGCAGCCACGGCCGGGACATCTACACCGGGGAGCTGTTTTTT.